These 10 T cell receptor beta chains share one sample of origin, sequenced in a study of cytomegalovirus exposure and HLA in healthy donors. With 60 Vbeta and 13 Jbeta primers, the PCR was carried out. TCRdb keeps only in-frame clones here, not all; method: immunoSEQ multiplex PCR. Here the sample spans approximately 150,000 clones, around 80% being singletons. The sequencing input was PBMCs. The origin of the receptors is a young man in good health and CMV-seropositive.

V is TRBV6-1 and J is TRBJ2-2, with 9 positions matching TRBD1. This CDR3 contains 14 residues. V shed 5 bases, J shed 7 bases, and the junction held 5 bases outside the gene matches. Germline CDR1 MNHNS, CDR2 SASEGT. The CDR3, as DNA: TGTGCCAGCAGTTGGACAGGGGAGGGCGGGGAGCTGTTTTTT. This gives the protein CASSWTGEGGELFF.

A few counts support this clone. This rearrangement joins TRBV6-1 to TRBJ2-2; 9 bases agree with TRBD1. Germline loops: CDR1 MNHNS, CDR2 SASEGT. CDR3 length: 14 residues. The trim removed 6 bases at V and 5 bases at J, leaving 4 bases unmatched. The CDR3 spells CASRRTGETGELFF. CDR3 in DNA: TGTGCCAGCAGGAGGACAGGGGAAACCGGGGAGCTGTTTTTT.

This clone was detected a few times. The rearrangement uses TRBV4-1 and TRBJ2-1; 11 nucleotides match TRBD2. Germline CDR1 and CDR2: MGHRA and YSYEKL. The CDR3 covers 20 residues. The V segment lost 1 base and the J segment 3 bases; nucleotides outside the gene matches: 14. CDR3 coding DNA: TGCGCCAGCAGCCAAGTTACTAGCGGGAGAGGGGGGTATGACTACAATGAGCAGTTCTTC. Amino acid sequence: CASSQVTSGRGGYDYNEQFF.

The gene calls are TRBV28 and TRBJ2-7, with 7 bases lining up with TRBD2. This CDR3 comprises 16 residues. The germline V gene encodes CDR1 MDHEN and CDR2 SYDVKM. V lost 6 bases, J lost 0 bases, and 11 bases stayed unmatched. CDR3 in DNA: TGTGCCAGCAGCCCACGGGGGGAGGTACTCTCCTACGAGCAGTACTTC. It encodes CASSPRGEVLSYEQYF.

The rearrangement uses TRBV6-1 and TRBJ1-4; 8 bases align to TRBD1. Trimming took 0 bases from V and 2 from J; bases not matched to a gene: 2. Germline V CDR1 and CDR2: MNHNS, SASEGT. The CDR3 spans 16 residues. The CDR3 DNA sequence: TGTGCCAGCAGTGAAGCCCAGGGGGCTACTAATGAAAAACTGTTTTTT. Its translation: CASSEAQGATNEKLFF.

This chain joins TRBV5-4 and TRBJ2-1, with D perhaps TRBD1 (5 bases). V was pared by 0 bases and J by 1 base, with 8 bases between. The CDR3 runs 15 residues. Germline assignment: CDR1 SGHNT and CDR2 YYREEE (reference sequence). In nucleotides, the CDR3 is TGTGCCAGCAGCTTGGACCCAGGGTCCTACAATGAGCAGTTCTTC. Encoded protein: CASSLDPGSYNEQFF.

The chain has TRBV7-9 and TRBJ2-5; 8 positions match TRBD1. V trimming: 6 bases; J trimming: 2 bases; junction bases outside the gene matches: 8. Germline V gene lookup returns CDR1 SEHNR and CDR2 FQNEAQ (reference sequence). The CDR3 consists of 15 residues. CDR3 sequence reads: CASRSGQGDQETQYF. CDR3 nucleotides: TGTGCCAGCAGGTCTGGACAGGGAGATCAAGAGACCCAGTACTTC.

The chain carries TRBV20-1 and TRBJ1-2, with 7 bases lining up with TRBD1. V lost 3 bases to trimming and J lost 8 bases; unmatched junction nucleotides: 3. This CDR3 spans 11 amino acids. Per the germline V gene, CDR1 is DFQATT and CDR2 is SNEGSKA (reference sequence). The CDR3 DNA follows: TGCAGTGCTAGTGGGACAGAAGGCTACACCTTC. It yields the protein CSASGTEGYTF.

The chain combines TRBV5-5 with TRBJ2-3; D is possibly TRBD1 (5 bases). V gave up 4 bases and J gave up 7 bases, with 25 bases separating them. CDR3 size: 17 residues. The V gene's germline CDR1 is SGHKS and CDR2 YYEKEE (reference sequence). The CDR3 spells CASSQIDRQNPLNTQYF. CDR3 coding DNA: TGTGCCAGCAGCCAGATCGACAGACAGAACCCCCTGAATACGCAGTATTTT.

The chain has TRBV2 and TRBJ1-6; tentatively, D is TRBD1 (5 bases). V lost 3 bases and J lost 8, with 11 bases in between. Germline values: CDR1 SNHLY, CDR2 FYNNEI. CDR3 length: 14 amino acids. The CDR3 sequence is CASSDSGVDSPLHF. CDR3 sequence (DNA): TGTGCCAGCAGTGACTCGGGGGTGGATTCACCCCTCCACTTT.